This is a list of T cell receptor beta chains from one sample in a study of long-term antiretroviral therapy in people with HIV. Method: immunoSEQ multiplex PCR; TCRdb's copy keeps in-frame clones and lacks some. The sample lists about 16,000 clones, roughly 80% occurring once. The sample consisted of unsorted PBMCs, taken 2.3 years after starting antiretroviral therapy. The receptors stem from a woman between 40 and 50 years old with HIV. CDR3s include the opening cysteine and the closing phenylalanine or tryptophan. The D gene is left open where the match is weak. A clone size is listed for some rows: how often the clone was seen (once, few, many), or a class if it is expanded.

D | J | V | size | DNA | CDR3
. | TRBJ1-1 | TRBV11-3 | . | TGTGCCAGCAGCTCCTCGTTCGCTTGGGGATACGAAGCTTTCTTT | CASSSSFAWGYEAFF
. | TRBJ1-5 | TRBV5-1 | . | TGCGCCAGCAGCTTGGCCGGGGCCGCCGATAGCAATCAGCCCCAGCATTTT | CASSLAGAADSNQPQHF
TRBD1 | TRBJ1-2 | TRBV9 | . | TGTGCCAGCTCGAGACAGGGCAACTATGGCTACACCTTC | CASSRQGNYGYTF
TRBD2 | TRBJ2-3 | TRBV5-1 | once | TGCGCCAGCAGCACGGGGGGGCAACGAGATACGCAGTATTTT | CASSTGGQRDTQYF
. | TRBJ1-3 | TRBV15 | . | TGTGCCACCAGCAGGCAAGGGGCCCCCTACTCTGGAAACACCATATATTTT | CATSRQGAPYSGNTIYF
. | TRBJ2-4 | TRBV9 | . | TGTGCCAGCAGCGTAGGGGGCGGACTAGCCAAAAACATTCAGTACTTC | CASSVGGGLAKNIQYF
. | TRBJ1-1 | TRBV13 | . | TGTGCCAGCAGCTTGAGTTCCAACACTGAAGCTTTCTTT | CASSLSSNTEAFF
. | TRBJ1-3 | TRBV6-1 | . | TGTGCCAGCGGTGCGGGAAACACCATATATTTT | CASGAGNTIYF
. | TRBJ1-1 | TRBV4-1 | . | TGCGCCAGCAGCCAAGAGCCCGGCCTTAGGGCTGAAGCTTTCTTT | CASSQEPGLRAEAFF
. | TRBJ1-2 | TRBV2 | . | TGTGCCAGCAGGGCCGGGACATTCCCTAACTATGGCTACACCTTC | CASRAGTFPNYGYTF
. | TRBJ1-2 | TRBV6-1 | once | TGTGCCAGCAGTGAGGCTAACTATGGCTACACCTTC | CASSEANYGYTF
TRBD1 | TRBJ2-7 | TRBV9 | once | TGTGCCAGCAGCGTAGGGCAGGGGGCCTACGAGCAGTACTTC | CASSVGQGAYEQYF
. | TRBJ1-5 | TRBV5-6 | . | TGTGCCAGCAGCTTTAAGACTGATAGCAATCAGCCCCAGCATTTT | CASSFKTDSNQPQHF
. | TRBJ2-7 | TRBV6-5 | . | TGTGCCAGCAGTTACGGGTCTGGGCGGGACGAGCAGTACTTC | CASSYGSGRDEQYF
TRBD2 | TRBJ2-3 | TRBV10-3 | once | TGTGCCGTGGGGCGGACTAGCGGCACAGATACGCAGTATTTT | CAVGRTSGTDTQYF
. | TRBJ2-1 | TRBV11-3 | . | TGTGCCAGCAGCTTAAGTGTTGGTGAGCAGTTCTTC | CASSLSVGEQFF
. | TRBJ2-1 | TRBV29-1 | once | TGCAGCGTTGAAGACAGGGGACGATACAATGAGCAGTTCTTC | CSVEDRGRYNEQFF
TRBD1 | TRBJ2-1 | TRBV5-1 | . | TGCGCCAGCAGCCTGGGACAGGGGCCTTACAATGAGCAGTTCTTC | CASSLGQGPYNEQFF
. | TRBJ2-3 | TRBV11-3 | . | TGTGCCAGCAGCTTAACAGCGAGCACAGATACGCAGTATTTT | CASSLTASTDTQYF
. | TRBJ1-2 | TRBV11-3 | once | TGTGCCAGCAGCTTACGGGAGTATGGCTACACCTTC | CASSLREYGYTF
TRBD1 | TRBJ1-2 | TRBV7-2 | . | TGTGCCAGCAGCTTGGACAGGGAAGATGGCTACACCTTC | CASSLDREDGYTF
. | TRBJ1-2 | TRBV20-1 | . | TGCAGTGCTAGAGAAGGACAGGGCTACACCTTC | CSAREGQGYTF
. | TRBJ1-2 | TRBV30 | . | TGTGCCTGGAGTGTAGGAGGTCTGTATGGCTACACCTTC | CAWSVGGLYGYTF
. | TRBJ1-1 | TRBV5-1 | . | TGCGCCAGCAGCTTGGTTCAGTCCACTGAAGCTTTCTTT | CASSLVQSTEAFF
. | TRBJ1-3 | TRBV18 | . | TGTGCCAGCTCGCTCCAGAGACCCTCTGGAAACACCATATATTTT | CASSLQRPSGNTIYF
. | TRBJ2-7 | TRBV5-1 | few | TGCGCCAGCAGCTGGGCGGTCGACGATTACGAGCAGTACTTC | CASSWAVDDYEQYF